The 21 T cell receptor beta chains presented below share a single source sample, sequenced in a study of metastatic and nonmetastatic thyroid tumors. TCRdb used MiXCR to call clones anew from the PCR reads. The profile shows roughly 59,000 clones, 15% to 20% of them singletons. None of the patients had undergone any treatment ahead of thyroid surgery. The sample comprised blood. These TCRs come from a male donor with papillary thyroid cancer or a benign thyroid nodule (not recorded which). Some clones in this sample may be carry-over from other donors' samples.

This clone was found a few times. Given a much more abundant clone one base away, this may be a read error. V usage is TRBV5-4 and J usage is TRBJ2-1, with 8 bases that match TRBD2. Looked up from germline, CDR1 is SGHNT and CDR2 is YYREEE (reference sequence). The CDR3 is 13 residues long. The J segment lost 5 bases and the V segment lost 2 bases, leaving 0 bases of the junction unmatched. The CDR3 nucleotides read TGTGCCAGCAGCTTTAGCGGGAACAATGAGCAGTTCTTC. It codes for CASSFSGNNEQFF.

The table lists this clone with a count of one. The CDR3 sequence is CASSLEQRGRTFGDEQFF. For the CDR3, the DNA is TGCGCCAGCAGCTTGGAACAGAGAGGGAGGACATTTGGCGACGAGCAGTTCTTC. The chain couples TRBV5-1 to TRBJ2-1, with D perhaps TRBD2 (6 bases). The germline V gene encodes CDR1 SGHRS and CDR2 YFSETQ. There are 18 residues in the CDR3. The V gene lost 0 bases and the J gene lost 10 bases, with 26 bases spanning the gap.

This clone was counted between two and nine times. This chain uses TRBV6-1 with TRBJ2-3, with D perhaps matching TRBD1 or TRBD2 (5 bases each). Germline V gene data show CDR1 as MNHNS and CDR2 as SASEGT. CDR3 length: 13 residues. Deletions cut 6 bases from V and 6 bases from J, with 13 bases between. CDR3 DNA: TGTGCCAGCAGCGATACGGGGCTCGATACGCAGTATTTT. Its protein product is CASSDTGLDTQYF.

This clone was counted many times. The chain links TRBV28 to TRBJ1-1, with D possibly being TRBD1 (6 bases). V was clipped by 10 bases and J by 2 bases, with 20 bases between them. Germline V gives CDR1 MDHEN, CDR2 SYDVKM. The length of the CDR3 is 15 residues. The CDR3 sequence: CATISSGTYNTEAFF. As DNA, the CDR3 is TGTGCCACCATCAGTTCCGGGACATACAACACTGAAGCTTTCTTT.

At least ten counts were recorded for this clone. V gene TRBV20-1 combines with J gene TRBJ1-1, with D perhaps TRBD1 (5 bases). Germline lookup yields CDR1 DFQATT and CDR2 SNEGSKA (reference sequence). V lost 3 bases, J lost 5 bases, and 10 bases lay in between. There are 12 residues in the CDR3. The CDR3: CSAREWGTEAFF. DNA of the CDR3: TGCAGTGCTAGGGAATGGGGGACTGAAGCTTTCTTT.

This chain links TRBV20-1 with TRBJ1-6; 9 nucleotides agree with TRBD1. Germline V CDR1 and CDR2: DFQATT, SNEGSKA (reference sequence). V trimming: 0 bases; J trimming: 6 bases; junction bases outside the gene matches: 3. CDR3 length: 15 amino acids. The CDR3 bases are TGCAGTGCTAGAGAAGTGGGACAGGGTAATTCACCCCTCCACTTT. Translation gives CSAREVGQGNSPLHF.

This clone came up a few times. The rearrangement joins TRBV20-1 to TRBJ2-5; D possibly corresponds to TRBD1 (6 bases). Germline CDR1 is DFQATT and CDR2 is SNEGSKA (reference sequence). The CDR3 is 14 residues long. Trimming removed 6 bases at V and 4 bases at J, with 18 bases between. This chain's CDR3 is CSARTRGGGETQYF. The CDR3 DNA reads TGCAGTGCGAGAACTAGAGGGGGTGGAGAGACCCAGTACTTC.

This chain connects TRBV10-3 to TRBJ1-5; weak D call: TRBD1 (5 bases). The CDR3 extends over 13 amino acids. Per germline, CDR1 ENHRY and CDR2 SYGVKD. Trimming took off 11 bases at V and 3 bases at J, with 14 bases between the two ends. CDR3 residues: CASWDVVNQPQHF. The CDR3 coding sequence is TGTGCCTCGTGGGACGTCGTCAATCAGCCCCAGCATTTT.

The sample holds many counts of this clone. The CDR3 nucleotides are TGCAGTGCTAGAACGGACAGGGATGGTTCACCCCTCCACTTT. Translation: CSARTDRDGSPLHF. The rearrangement joins TRBV20-1 to TRBJ1-6; 8 positions match TRBD1. The CDR3 is made up of 14 amino acids. J gave up 9 bases and V 2 bases, and 6 bases lay outside the gene matches. The germline V gene has CDR1 DFQATT and CDR2 SNEGSKA (reference sequence).

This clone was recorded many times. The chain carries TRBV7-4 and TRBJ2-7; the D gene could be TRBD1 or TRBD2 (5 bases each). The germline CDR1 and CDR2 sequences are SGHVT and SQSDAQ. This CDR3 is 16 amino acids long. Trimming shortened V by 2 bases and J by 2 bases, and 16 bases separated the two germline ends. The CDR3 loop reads CASSLWGRIQPYEQYV. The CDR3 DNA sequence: TGTGCCAGCAGCTTATGGGGACGGATCCAACCCTACGAGCAGTACGTC.

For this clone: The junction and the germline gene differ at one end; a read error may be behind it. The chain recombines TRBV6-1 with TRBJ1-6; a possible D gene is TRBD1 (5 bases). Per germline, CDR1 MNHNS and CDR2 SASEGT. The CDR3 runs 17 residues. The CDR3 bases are TGTGCCAGCAGTGAATTTGGAATAACAGCCGGGGGTTCACCCCTCAACTTT. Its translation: CASSEFGITAGGSPLNF.

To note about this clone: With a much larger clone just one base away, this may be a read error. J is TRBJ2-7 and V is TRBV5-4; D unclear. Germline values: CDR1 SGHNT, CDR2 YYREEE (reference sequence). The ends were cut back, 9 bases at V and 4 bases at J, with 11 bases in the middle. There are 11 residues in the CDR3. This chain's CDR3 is CAIVGLYEQYV. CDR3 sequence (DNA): TGTGCCATCGTTGGCCTGTACGAGCAGTACGTC.

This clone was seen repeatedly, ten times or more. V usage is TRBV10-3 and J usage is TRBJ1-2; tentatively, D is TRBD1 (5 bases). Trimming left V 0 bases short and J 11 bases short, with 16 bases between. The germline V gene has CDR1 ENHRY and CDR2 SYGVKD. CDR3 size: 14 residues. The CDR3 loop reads CAISESAGEGSYTF. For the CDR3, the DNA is TGTGCCATCAGTGAGTCGGCGGGGGAGGGGAGTTACACCTTC.

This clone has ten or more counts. The CDR3 sequence is CASSVLSRQDTQYF. The CDR3 DNA is TGCGCCAGCAGTGTATTGTCCAGGCAAGATACGCAGTATTTT. The chain has TRBV10-1 and TRBJ2-3; D uncertain. The CDR3 has 14 amino acids. V lost 4 bases and J 5 bases, leaving 13 bases between the germline ends. The germline V gene encodes CDR1 WNHNN and CDR2 SYGVQD (reference sequence).

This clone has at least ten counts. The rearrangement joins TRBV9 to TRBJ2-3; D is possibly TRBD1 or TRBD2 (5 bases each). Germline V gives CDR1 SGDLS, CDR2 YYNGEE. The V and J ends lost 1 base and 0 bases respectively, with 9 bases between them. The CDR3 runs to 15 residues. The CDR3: CASSVWGGSTDTQYF. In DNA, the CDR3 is TGTGCCAGCAGCGTATGGGGCGGGAGCACAGATACGCAGTATTTT.

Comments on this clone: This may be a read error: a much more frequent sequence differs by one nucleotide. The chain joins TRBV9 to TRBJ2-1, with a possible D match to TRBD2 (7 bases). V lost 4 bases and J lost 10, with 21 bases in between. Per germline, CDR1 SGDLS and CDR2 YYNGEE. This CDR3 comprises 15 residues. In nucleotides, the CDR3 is TGTGCCAGCAGCCAAGAGGGGGGGGTCCGGTCGGAGCAGTTCTTC. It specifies CASSQEGGVRSEQFF.

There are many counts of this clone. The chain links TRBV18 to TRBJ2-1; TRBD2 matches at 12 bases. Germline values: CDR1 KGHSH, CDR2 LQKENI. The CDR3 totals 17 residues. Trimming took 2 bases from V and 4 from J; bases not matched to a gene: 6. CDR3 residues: CASSPIRLAGVYNEQFF. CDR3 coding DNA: TGTGCCAGCTCACCAATCCGACTAGCGGGAGTTTACAATGAGCAGTTCTTC.

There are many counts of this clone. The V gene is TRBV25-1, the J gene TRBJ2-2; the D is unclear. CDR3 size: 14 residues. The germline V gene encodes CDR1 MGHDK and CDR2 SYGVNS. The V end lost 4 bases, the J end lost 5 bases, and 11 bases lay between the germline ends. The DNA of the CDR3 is TGTGCCAGCAGTGGCTCTAGGGCGACCGGGGAGCTGTTTTTT. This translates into CASSGSRATGELFF.

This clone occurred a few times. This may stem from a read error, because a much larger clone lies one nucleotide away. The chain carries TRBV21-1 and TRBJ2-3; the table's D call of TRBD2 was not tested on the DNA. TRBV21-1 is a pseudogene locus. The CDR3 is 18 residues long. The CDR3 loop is CASSAVGDQSSRTDTQYF. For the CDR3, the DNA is TGTGCCAGCAGTGCCGTTGGGGACCAGTCATCCCGCACAGATACGCAGTATTTT.

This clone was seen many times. CDR3 nucleotide sequence: TGTGCCAGCAAAACAGGAATCTTCTCTGGAAACACCATATATTTT. As protein: CASKTGIFSGNTIYF. The V call is TRBV6-1, the J call TRBJ1-3, with D possibly matching TRBD1 (5 bases). The CDR3 totals 15 residues. From germline, CDR1 is MNHNS and CDR2 SASEGT. Trimming cost V 7 bases and J 0 bases, with 13 bases left between them.

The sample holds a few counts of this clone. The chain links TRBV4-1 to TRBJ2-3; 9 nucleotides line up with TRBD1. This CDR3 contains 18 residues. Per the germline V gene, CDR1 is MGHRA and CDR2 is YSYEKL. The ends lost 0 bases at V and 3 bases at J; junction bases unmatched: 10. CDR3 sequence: CASSQDGTGFLPTDTQYF. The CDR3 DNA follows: TGCGCCAGCAGCCAAGATGGGACAGGGTTCTTGCCGACAGATACGCAGTATTTT.